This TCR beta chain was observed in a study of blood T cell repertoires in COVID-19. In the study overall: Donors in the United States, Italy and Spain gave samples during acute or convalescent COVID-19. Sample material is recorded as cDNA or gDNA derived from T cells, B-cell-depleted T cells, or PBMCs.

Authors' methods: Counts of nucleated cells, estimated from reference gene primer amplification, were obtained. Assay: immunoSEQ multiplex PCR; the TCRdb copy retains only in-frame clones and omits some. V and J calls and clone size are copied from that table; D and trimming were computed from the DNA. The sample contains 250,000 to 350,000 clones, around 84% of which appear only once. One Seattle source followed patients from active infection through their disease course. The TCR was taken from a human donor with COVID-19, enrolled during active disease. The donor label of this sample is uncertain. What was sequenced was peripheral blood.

As DNA, the CDR3 is TGTGCCTGGGAGGGCACAGGGTTGGGGAACACTGAAGCTTTCTTT. Protein sequence: CAWEGTGLGNTEAFF. This chain uses TRBV30 with TRBJ1-1; perhaps TRBD1 as D (6 bases). There are 15 residues in the CDR3. The germline V gene has CDR1 GTSNPN and CDR2 SVGIG (reference sequence). The ends were cut back, 5 bases at V and 1 base at J, with 17 bases in the middle.